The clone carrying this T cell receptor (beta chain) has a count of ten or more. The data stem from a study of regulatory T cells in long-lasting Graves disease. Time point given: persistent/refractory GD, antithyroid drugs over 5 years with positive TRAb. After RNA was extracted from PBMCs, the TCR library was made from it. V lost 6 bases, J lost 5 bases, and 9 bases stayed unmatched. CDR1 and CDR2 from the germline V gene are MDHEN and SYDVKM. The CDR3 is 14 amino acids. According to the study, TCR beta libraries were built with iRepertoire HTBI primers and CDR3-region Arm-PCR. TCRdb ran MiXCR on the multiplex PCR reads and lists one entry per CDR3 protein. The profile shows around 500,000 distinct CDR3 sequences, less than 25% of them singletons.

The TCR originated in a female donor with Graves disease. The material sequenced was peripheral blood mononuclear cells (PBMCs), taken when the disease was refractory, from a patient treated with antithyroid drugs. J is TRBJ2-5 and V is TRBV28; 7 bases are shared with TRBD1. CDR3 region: CASRSNRGTETQYF. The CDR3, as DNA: TGTGCCAGCAGGTCGAACAGGGGAACCGAGACCCAGTACTTC.